The 23 T cell receptor beta chains listed next were all sequenced from one sample in a study of long-term antiretroviral therapy in people with HIV. Researchers report immunoSEQ v3.0 was run at survey level. The protocol was immunoSEQ multiplex PCR, while the TCRdb copy is restricted to in-frame clones and leaves out a portion. The data contain about 33,000 clones, approximately 97% of them singletons. This material consisted of unsorted PBMCs, taken 6.9 years after starting antiretroviral therapy. All receptors come from a young man with HIV.

The J gene is TRBJ2-7, the V gene TRBV29-1; 13 bases map to TRBD2. V dropped 5 bases and J dropped 6; count of bases not matched to a gene: 10. The CDR3 consists of 15 residues. CDR1 and CDR2 from the germline V gene are SQVTM and ANQGSEA. The CDR3, as DNA: TGCAGCGTTTCCTGGACTAGCGGGAGCCTGGGCGAGCAGTACTTC. This sequence encodes CSVSWTSGSLGEQYF.

The chain joins TRBV2 to TRBJ2-1; TRBD2 matches 8 bases. The trim removed 6 bases at V and 9 bases at J, leaving 13 bases unmatched. This CDR3 spans 15 amino acids. CDR1 and CDR2 (germline): SNHLY, FYNNEI. The CDR3 nucleotides read TGTGCCAGCAGCTATAGAGCGGGGGCTGGCGGTGAGCAGTTCTTC. As protein: CASSYRAGAGGEQFF.

The J gene is TRBJ1-1, the V gene TRBV30, with D possibly TRBD1 on 5 matching bases. CDR1 and CDR2 from the germline V gene are GTSNPN and SVGIG (reference sequence). The CDR3 spans 16 residues. Trimming took 4 bases from V and 6 from J, leaving 24 bases between them. This CDR3 is CAWNRRQGPSKAEAFF. DNA of the CDR3: TGTGCCTGGAACCGTCGTCAGGGACCCTCCAAAGCTGAAGCTTTCTTT.

V usage is TRBV10-2 and J usage is TRBJ2-7; D is unclear. The germline gives CDR1 WSHSY, CDR2 SAAADI. The V and J ends lost 7 bases and 2 bases respectively, with 9 bases between them. The CDR3 totals 12 residues. The CDR3 sequence: CASKVGAYEQYF. CDR3 nucleotide sequence: TGCGCCAGCAAGGTTGGAGCCTACGAGCAGTACTTC.

The chain recombines TRBV2 with TRBJ1-1; a weak D match, TRBD1 (5 bases). The CDR3 runs 12 residues. Germline V gene sequence: CDR1 SNHLY, CDR2 FYNNEI. The ends were cut back, 11 bases at V and 5 bases at J, with 15 bases in the middle. DNA for the CDR3: TGTGCCGCCCGGCAAGGGGAGACTGAAGCTTTCTTT. Residues: CAARQGETEAFF. The complete variable domain, with remaining parts taken from reference TRBV2 and TRBJ1-1, reads EPEVTQTPSHQVTQMGQEVILRCVPISNHLYFYWYRQILGQKVEFLVSFYNNEISEKSEIFDDQFSVERPDGSNFTLKIRSTKLEDSAMYFCAARQGETEAFFGQGTRLTVV.

This chain joins TRBV30 and TRBJ1-4; D is possibly TRBD1 (5 bases). The V and J ends lost 0 bases and 7 bases respectively, with 9 bases between them. CDR3 length: 13 residues. Germline V lookup: CDR1 GTSNPN, CDR2 SVGIG (reference sequence). CDR3 coding DNA: TGTGCCTGGAGTGTAGGGGAGGCTGAAAAACTGTTTTTT. Its translation: CAWSVGEAEKLFF.

This clone appeared once. The chain employs TRBV7-2 and TRBJ2-3; tentative D call: TRBD2 (5 bases). Germline CDR1 is SGHTA and CDR2 is FQGNSA. The V end was cut by 2 bases, the J end by 6 bases, with 9 bases between. This CDR3 comprises 13 residues. This chain's CDR3 is CASSLSWRDTQYF. The CDR3 DNA is TGTGCCAGCAGCTTATCCTGGAGGGATACGCAGTATTTT. Full variable domain (missing parts from reference TRBV7-2 and TRBJ2-3): GAGVSQSPSNKVTEKGKDVELRCDPISGHTALYWYRQSLGQGLEFLIYFQGNSAPDKSGLPSDRFSAERTGGSVSTLTIQRTQQEDSAVYLCASSLSWRDTQYFGPGTRLTVL.

The chain recombines TRBV9 with TRBJ2-2; D possibly corresponds to TRBD2 (6 bases). Germline V gives CDR1 SGDLS, CDR2 YYNGEE. The length of the CDR3 is 15 residues. The germline V and J ends were trimmed by 0 bases and 4 bases, with 10 bases remaining between them. CDR3 residues: CASSVAGLSTGELFF. DNA of the CDR3: TGTGCCAGCAGCGTAGCGGGACTCTCCACCGGGGAGCTGTTTTTT.

The J gene is TRBJ2-3, the V gene TRBV18; D possibly matches TRBD1 or TRBD2 (5 bases each). The germline CDR1 and CDR2 sequences are KGHSH and LQKENI. Between the trimmed V and J ends, which lost 2 bases and 6 bases, there was a span of 18 bases. The CDR3 spans 16 residues. The CDR3 bases are TGTGCCAGCTCACCATTGGGACGCACGGAACTGGATACGCAGTATTTT. Protein product: CASSPLGRTELDTQYF.

The chain is built from TRBV5-5 and TRBJ2-7; 8 positions match TRBD1. The germline V gene encodes CDR1 SGHKS and CDR2 YYEKEE (reference sequence). Trimming cost V 1 base and J 2 bases; bases outside gene matches: 2. This CDR3 region has 14 residues. The CDR3 DNA reads as TGTGCCAGCAGCTTGTACAGGGGGACCTACGAGCAGTACTTC. Translated, it gives CASSLYRGTYEQYF.

The chain uses TRBV7-9 and TRBJ1-2; unclear D gene. Germline V gives CDR1 SEHNR, CDR2 FQNEAQ (reference sequence). The CDR3 totals 12 residues. V was shortened by 1 base and J by 6 bases, with 6 bases between the two germline ends. The CDR3 reads CASSLGPDGYTF. The CDR3 bases are TGTGCCAGCAGCTTAGGACCTGATGGCTACACCTTC.

V usage is TRBV14 and J usage is TRBJ2-1; perhaps TRBD2 as D (5 bases). Germline CDR1 and CDR2: SGHDN and FVKESK. The germline V and J ends were trimmed by 6 bases and 0 bases, with 9 bases remaining between them. There are 14 residues in the CDR3. CDR3 nucleotide sequence: TGTGCCAGCAGGTTTGGGAGCTCCTACAATGAGCAGTTCTTC. Translation gives CASRFGSSYNEQFF.

The chain recombines TRBV5-4 with TRBJ2-5; 7 nucleotides line up with TRBD1. This CDR3 has 17 amino acids. The germline V gene has CDR1 SGHNT and CDR2 YYREEE (reference sequence). Trimming took 0 bases from V and 1 from J; bases not matched to a gene: 9. CDR3 sequence (DNA): TGTGCCAGCAGCTTGGGAGGGGGCGAAGCGGCCCAAGAGACCCAGTACTTC. Encoded protein: CASSLGGGEAAQETQYF.

The V call is TRBV5-1, the J call TRBJ2-5, with D unclear. Trimming pared 0 bases from V and 1 base from J, leaving 7 bases between. The CDR3 covers 14 residues. CDR1 and CDR2 (germline): SGHRS, YFSETQ. CDR3 coding DNA: TGCGCCAGCAGCTTGGAGGCAGCCCAAGAGACCCAGTACTTC. Residues: CASSLEAAQETQYF.

This chain uses TRBV2 with TRBJ1-5, with a possible D match to TRBD1 (6 bases). In germline, CDR1 is SNHLY, CDR2 FYNNEI. The V and J ends lost 5 bases and 7 bases respectively, with 15 bases between them. There are 14 residues in the CDR3. In DNA, the CDR3 is TGTGCCAGCAGTCGCCGGGGGCAGTTGCAGCCCCAGCATTTT. This gives the protein CASSRRGQLQPQHF.

The chain combines TRBV7-2 with TRBJ2-6, with D possibly TRBD2 on 6 matching bases. The CDR3 consists of 17 residues. V gave up 1 base and J gave up 2 bases, with 12 bases separating them. CDR1 and CDR2 from the germline V gene are SGHTA and FQGNSA. DNA of the CDR3: TGTGCCAGCAGCTTAGGAGGGAGGCCCACTGGGGCCAACGTCCTGACTTTC. As protein: CASSLGGRPTGANVLTF.

The chain links TRBV19 to TRBJ2-7, with D possibly matching TRBD1 (5 bases). The CDR3 has 14 amino acids. Trimming shortened V by 3 bases and J by 2 bases, and 11 bases separated the two germline ends. Looked up from germline, CDR1 is LNHDA and CDR2 is SQIVND (reference sequence). The CDR3 loop is CASSIRQNTYEQYF. The CDR3 bases are TGTGCCAGTAGTATTCGACAGAACACCTACGAGCAGTACTTC.

This chain uses TRBV4-3 with TRBJ1-5; D gene uncertain. Trimming took off 1 base at V and 5 bases at J, with 12 bases between the two ends. Germline CDR1 reads LGHNA; CDR2 reads YSLEER. CDR3 length: 15 amino acids. The CDR3 loop is CASSQALGEDQPQHF. As DNA, the CDR3 is TGCGCCAGCAGCCAAGCCCTGGGAGAGGATCAGCCCCAGCATTTT.

The gene calls are TRBV2 and TRBJ2-1; 9 bases are a match to TRBD2. V trimming: 3 bases; J trimming: 8 bases; junction bases outside the gene matches: 8. CDR1 is SNHLY and CDR2 is FYNNEI in the germline V gene. This CDR3 has 15 amino acids. This CDR3 reads CASSDGGGAGDEQFF. As DNA, the CDR3 is TGTGCCAGCAGTGATGGCGGGGGGGCTGGGGATGAGCAGTTCTTC.

The J gene is TRBJ1-2, the V gene TRBV18; TRBD1 matches at 8 bases. The V segment lost 0 bases and the J segment 6 bases; nucleotides outside the gene matches: 9. Germline V gene lookup returns CDR1 KGHSH and CDR2 LQKENI. The CDR3 is 16 residues long. The CDR3 sequence: CASSPPDRDLYDGYTF. CDR3 in DNA: TGTGCCAGCTCACCACCGGACAGGGATTTATATGATGGCTACACCTTC.

This clone showed up just once. This chain joins TRBV5-6 and TRBJ2-7, with TRBD1 matching 7 bases. The V segment lost 0 bases and the J segment 9 bases; nucleotides outside the gene matches: 6. Germline lookup yields CDR1 SGHDT and CDR2 YYEEEE. This CDR3 is 13 amino acids long. The CDR3 region is CASSLATGDGQYF. In nucleotides, the CDR3 is TGTGCCAGCAGCTTGGCCACAGGGGACGGGCAGTACTTC.

This rearrangement joins TRBV6-6 to TRBJ1-1; 8 bases map to TRBD1. The V gene end was trimmed by 2 bases and the J gene end by 4 bases; junction bases not matched to a gene: 3. This CDR3 comprises 14 residues. Germline CDR1 is MNHNY and CDR2 is SVGAGI (reference sequence). The DNA of the CDR3 is TGTGCCAGCAGTTACGGGACAGGACCCACTGAAGCTTTCTTT. Encoded protein: CASSYGTGPTEAFF.

V gene TRBV4-1 combines with J gene TRBJ1-2, with 7 bases aligning to TRBD1. Germline V lookup: CDR1 MGHRA, CDR2 YSYEKL. The CDR3 runs to 16 residues. The V segment lost 0 bases and the J segment 4 bases; nucleotides outside the gene matches: 8. CDR3 in DNA: TGCGCCAGCAGCCAAGACCCTGTAGGGGGCACCTATGGCTACACCTTC. Its protein is CASSQDPVGGTYGYTF.